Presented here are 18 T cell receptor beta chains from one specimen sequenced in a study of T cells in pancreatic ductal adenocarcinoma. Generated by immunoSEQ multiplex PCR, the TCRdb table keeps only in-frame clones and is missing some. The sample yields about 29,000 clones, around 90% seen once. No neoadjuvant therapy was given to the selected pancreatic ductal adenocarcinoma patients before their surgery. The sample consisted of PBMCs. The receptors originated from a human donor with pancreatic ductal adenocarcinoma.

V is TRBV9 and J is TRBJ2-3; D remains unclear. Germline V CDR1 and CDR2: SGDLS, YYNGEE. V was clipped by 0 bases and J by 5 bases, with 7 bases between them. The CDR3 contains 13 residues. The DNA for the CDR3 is TGTGCCAGCAGCGTAGCTACCCTAGATACGCAGTATTTT. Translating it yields CASSVATLDTQYF.

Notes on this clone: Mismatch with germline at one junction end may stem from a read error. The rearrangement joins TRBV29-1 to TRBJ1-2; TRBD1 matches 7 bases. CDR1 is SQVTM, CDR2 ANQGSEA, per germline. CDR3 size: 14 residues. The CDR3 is CSLEPGQSNYGYTF. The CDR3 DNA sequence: TGCAGCCTTGAACCGGGACAGTCTAACTATGGCTACACCTTC. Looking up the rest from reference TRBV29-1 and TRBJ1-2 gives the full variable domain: SAVISQKPSRDICQRGTSLTIQCQVDSQVTMMFWYRQQPGQSLTLIATANQGSEATYESGFVIDKFPISRPNLTFSTLTVSNMSPEDSSIYLCSLEPGQSNYGYTFGSGTRLTVV.

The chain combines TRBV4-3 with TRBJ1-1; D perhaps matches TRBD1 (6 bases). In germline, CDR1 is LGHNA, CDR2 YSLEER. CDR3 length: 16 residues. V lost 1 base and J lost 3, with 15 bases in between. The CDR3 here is CASSQVFTGRDTEAFF. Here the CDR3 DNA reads TGCGCCAGCAGCCAAGTGTTCACAGGGAGGGACACTGAAGCTTTCTTT.

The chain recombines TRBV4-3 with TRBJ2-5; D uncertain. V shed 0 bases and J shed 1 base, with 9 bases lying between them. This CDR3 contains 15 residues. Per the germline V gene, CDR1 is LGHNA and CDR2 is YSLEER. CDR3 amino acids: CASSQDYGGQETQYF. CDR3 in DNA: TGCGCCAGCAGCCAAGATTATGGTGGCCAAGAGACCCAGTACTTC.

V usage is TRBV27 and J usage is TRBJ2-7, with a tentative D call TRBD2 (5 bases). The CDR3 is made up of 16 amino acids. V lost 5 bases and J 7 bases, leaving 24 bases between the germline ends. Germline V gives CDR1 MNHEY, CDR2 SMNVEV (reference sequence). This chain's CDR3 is CASSQNFAGRQVEQYF. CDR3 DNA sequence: TGTGCCAGCAGTCAAAATTTCGCGGGTAGGCAGGTGGAGCAGTACTTC.

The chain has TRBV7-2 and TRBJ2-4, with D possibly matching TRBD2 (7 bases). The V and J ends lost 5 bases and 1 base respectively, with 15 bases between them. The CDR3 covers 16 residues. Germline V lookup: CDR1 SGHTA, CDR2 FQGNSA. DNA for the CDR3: TGTGCCAGCAGCCCCGGGGGGCGCGCGGCCAAAAACATTCAGTACTTC. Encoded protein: CASSPGGRAAKNIQYF.

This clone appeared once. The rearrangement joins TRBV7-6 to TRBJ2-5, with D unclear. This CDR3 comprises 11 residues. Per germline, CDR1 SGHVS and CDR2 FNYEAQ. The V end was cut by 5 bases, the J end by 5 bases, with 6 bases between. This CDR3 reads CASSTGETQYF. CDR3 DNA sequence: TGTGCCAGCAGCACCGGGGAGACCCAGTACTTC. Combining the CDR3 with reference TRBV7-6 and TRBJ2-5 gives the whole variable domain GAGVSQSPRYKVTKRGQDVALRCDPISGHVSLYWYRQALGQGPEFLTYFNYEAQQDKSGLPNDRFSAERPEGSISTLTIQRTEQRDSAMYRCASSTGETQYFGPGTRLLVL.

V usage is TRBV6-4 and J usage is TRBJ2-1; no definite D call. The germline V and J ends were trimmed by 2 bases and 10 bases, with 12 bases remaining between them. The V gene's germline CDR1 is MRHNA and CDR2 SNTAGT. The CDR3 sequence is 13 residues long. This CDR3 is CASSDNPAGEQFF. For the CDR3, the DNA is TGTGCCAGCAGTGACAACCCCGCCGGGGAGCAGTTCTTC.

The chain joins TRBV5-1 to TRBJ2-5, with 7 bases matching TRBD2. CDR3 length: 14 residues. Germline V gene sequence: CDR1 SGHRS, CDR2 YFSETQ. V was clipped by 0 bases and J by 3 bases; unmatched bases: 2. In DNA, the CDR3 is TGCGCCAGCAGCTTGGGGCGGGGGAAAGAGACCCAGTACTTC. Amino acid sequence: CASSLGRGKETQYF.

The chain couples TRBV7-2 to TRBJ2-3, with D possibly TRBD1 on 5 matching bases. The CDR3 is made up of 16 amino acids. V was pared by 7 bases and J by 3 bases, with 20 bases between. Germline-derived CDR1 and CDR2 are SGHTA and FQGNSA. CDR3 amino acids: CASTVAGLAGTDTQYF. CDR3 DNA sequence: TGTGCCAGCACCGTAGCCGGGTTAGCAGGGACAGATACGCAGTATTTT.

CDR3 residues: CASSYTINEQFF. CDR3 DNA: TGTGCCAGCAGTTACACAATAAATGAGCAGTTCTTC. V and J are TRBV6-5 and TRBJ2-1; D ambiguous. Trimming left V 2 bases short and J 7 bases short, with 6 bases between. The CDR3 spans 12 residues. Looked up from germline, CDR1 is MNHEY and CDR2 is SVGAGI.

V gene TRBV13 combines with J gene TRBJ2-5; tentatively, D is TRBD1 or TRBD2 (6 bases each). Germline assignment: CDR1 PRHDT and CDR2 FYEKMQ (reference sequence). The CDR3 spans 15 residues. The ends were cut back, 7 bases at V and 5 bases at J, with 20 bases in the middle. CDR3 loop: CASKRGAEFRETQYF. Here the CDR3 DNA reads TGTGCCAGCAAGAGGGGGGCAGAGTTTAGGGAGACCCAGTACTTC.

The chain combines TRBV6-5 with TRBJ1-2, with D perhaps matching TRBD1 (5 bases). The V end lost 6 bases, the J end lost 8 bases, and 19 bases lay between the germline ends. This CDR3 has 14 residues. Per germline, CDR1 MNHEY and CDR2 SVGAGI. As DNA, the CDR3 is TGTGCCAGCAGCCGAGGCAGGGCTTTGTGGGGCTACACCTTC. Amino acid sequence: CASSRGRALWGYTF.

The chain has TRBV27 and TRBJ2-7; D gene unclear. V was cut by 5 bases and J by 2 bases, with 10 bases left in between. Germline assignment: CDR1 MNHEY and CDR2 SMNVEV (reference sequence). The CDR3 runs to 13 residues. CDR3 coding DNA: TGTGCCAGCAGTACGCCGTTCCCCTACGAGCAGTACTTC. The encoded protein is CASSTPFPYEQYF.

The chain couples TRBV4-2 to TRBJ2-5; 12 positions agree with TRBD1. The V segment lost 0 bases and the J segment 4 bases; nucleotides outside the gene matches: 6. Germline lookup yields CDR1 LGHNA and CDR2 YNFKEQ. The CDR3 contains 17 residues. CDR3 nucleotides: TGTGCCAGCAGCCAAGATGGGGACAGGGGGCGCGGAGAGACCCAGTACTTC. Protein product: CASSQDGDRGRGETQYF.

For the CDR3, the DNA is TGCGCCAGCAGCCAGCGTGGGGCGCGGCAAGAGACCCAGTACTTC. This sequence encodes CASSQRGARQETQYF. The chain carries TRBV4-1 and TRBJ2-5; D possibly corresponds to TRBD1 (5 bases). In germline, CDR1 is MGHRA, CDR2 YSYEKL. The CDR3 sequence is 15 residues long. V gave up 3 bases and J gave up 2 bases, with 13 bases separating them.

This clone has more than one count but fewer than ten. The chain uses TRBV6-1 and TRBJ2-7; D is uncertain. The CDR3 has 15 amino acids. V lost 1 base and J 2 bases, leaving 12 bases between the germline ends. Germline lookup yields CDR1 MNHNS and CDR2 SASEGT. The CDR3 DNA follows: TGTGCCAGCAGTGAAGGTTACGAGTCCACCTACGAGCAGTACTTC. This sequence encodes CASSEGYESTYEQYF.

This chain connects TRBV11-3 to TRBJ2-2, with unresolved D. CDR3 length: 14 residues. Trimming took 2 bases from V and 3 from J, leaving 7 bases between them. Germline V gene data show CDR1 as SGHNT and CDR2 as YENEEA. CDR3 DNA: TGTGCCAGCAGCTTATTGGCCGACACCGGGGAGCTGTTTTTT. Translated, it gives CASSLLADTGELFF.